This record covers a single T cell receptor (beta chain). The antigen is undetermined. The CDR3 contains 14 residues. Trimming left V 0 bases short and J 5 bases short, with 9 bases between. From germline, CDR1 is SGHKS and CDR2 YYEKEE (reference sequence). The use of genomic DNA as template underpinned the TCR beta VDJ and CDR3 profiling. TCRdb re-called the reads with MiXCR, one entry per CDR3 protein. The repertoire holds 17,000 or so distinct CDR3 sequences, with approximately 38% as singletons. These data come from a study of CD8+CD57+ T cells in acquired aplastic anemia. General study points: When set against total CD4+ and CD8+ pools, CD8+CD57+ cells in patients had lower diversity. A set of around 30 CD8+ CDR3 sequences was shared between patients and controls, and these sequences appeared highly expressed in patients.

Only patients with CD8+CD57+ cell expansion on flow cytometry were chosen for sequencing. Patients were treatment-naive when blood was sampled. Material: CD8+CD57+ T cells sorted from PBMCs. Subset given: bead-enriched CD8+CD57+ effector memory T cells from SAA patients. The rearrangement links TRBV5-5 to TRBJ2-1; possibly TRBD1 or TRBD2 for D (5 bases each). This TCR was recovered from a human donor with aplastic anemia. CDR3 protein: CASSLGGVDNEQFF. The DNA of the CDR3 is TGTGCCAGCAGCTTGGGAGGGGTGGACAATGAGCAGTTCTTC.